This passage covers 12 T cell receptor beta chains from one sample sequenced in a study of chemoradiotherapy in HPV16-positive cancers. The table came from immunoSEQ multiplex PCR; TCRdb's copy has only in-frame clones and leaves some out. The sample shows over 8,500 clones, around 72% of them seen only once. The sample was collected from a patient who underwent chemoradiotherapy. The receptors stem from a human donor with HPV-associated anogenital cancer.

The V gene is TRBV6-6, the J gene TRBJ2-3; possibly TRBD2 for D (6 bases). V lost 6 bases to trimming and J lost 0 bases, with 13 bases between them. The CDR3 consists of 15 residues. From germline, CDR1 is MNHNY and CDR2 SVGAGI (reference sequence). The CDR3 nucleotides read TGTGCCAGCAGCTATAGCGGCTCTAGCACAGATACGCAGTATTTT. It encodes CASSYSGSSTDTQYF.

Turning to this clone: At one end, the junction sequence differs from germline, possibly due to a read error. This sequence joins TRBV7-7 and TRBJ2-2; a weak D match, TRBD1 (6 bases). Germline V gene data show CDR1 as SSHAT and CDR2 as FNYEAQ (reference sequence). This CDR3 has 18 amino acids. CDR3 DNA: TGTGCTAGCAGCTTTCCCCCTCTCAGGGGACCTAACACCGGGGAGCTGTTTTTT. This encodes CASSFPPLRGPNTGELFF. Full variable domain (missing parts from reference TRBV7-7 and TRBJ2-2): GAGVSQSPRYKVTKRGQDVTLRCDPISSHATLYWYQQALGQGPEFLTYFNYEAQPDKSGLPSDRFSAERPEGSISTLTIQRTEQRDSAMYRCASSFPPLRGPNTGELFFGEGSRLTVL.

The chain recombines TRBV28 with TRBJ2-1; the match to TRBD2 covers 11 bases. Trimming removed 2 bases from V and 8 bases from J; junction bases left unmatched: 2. The CDR3 length is 14 residues. In germline, CDR1 is MDHEN, CDR2 SYDVKM. The CDR3 DNA is TGTGCCAGCAGTTTAACTAGCGGGAGCGATGAGCAGTTCTTC. Translation: CASSLTSGSDEQFF.

This clone was seen more than once but under ten times. This chain joins TRBV7-3 and TRBJ2-1, with 10 bases identical to TRBD2. The V gene end was trimmed by 5 bases and the J gene end by 4 bases; junction bases not matched to a gene: 5. CDR1 and CDR2 (germline): SGHTA, FQGTGA. This CDR3 region has 15 residues. DNA of the CDR3: TGTGCCAGCAGCCAGACGACTAGCGGGTACAATGAGCAGTTCTTC. Translated: CASSQTTSGYNEQFF.

The CDR3 here is CASSFLAGVNEQFF. DNA for the CDR3: TGTGCCAGCAGCTTTCTAGCGGGAGTGAATGAGCAGTTCTTC. J is TRBJ2-1 and V is TRBV7-9; 10 nucleotides align to TRBD2. The V segment lost 3 bases and the J segment 7 bases; nucleotides outside the gene matches: 3. The CDR3 runs to 14 residues. CDR1 SEHNR and CDR2 FQNEAQ come from the germline V gene (reference sequence). The entire variable domain, with the rest obtained from reference TRBV7-9 and TRBJ2-1, is as follows: DTGVSQNPRHKITKRGQNVTFRCDPISEHNRLYWYRQTLGQGPEFLTYFQNEAQLEKSRLLSDRFSAERPKGSFSTLEIQRTEQGDSAMYLCASSFLAGVNEQFFGPGTRLTVL.

The chain employs TRBV5-8 and TRBJ2-1; weak D call: TRBD1 (5 bases). V was cut by 2 bases and J by 4 bases, with 13 bases left in between. Germline CDR1 SGHTS, CDR2 YDEGEE. The CDR3 has 15 amino acids. DNA of the CDR3: TGTGCCAGCAGCTTTTCGACAGTTTCATACAATGAGCAGTTCTTC. This sequence encodes CASSFSTVSYNEQFF.

The chain joins TRBV18 to TRBJ1-1; no firm D call. Germline assignment: CDR1 KGHSH and CDR2 LQKENI. V gave up 6 bases and J gave up 3 bases, with 11 bases separating them. The CDR3 spans 13 residues. DNA of the CDR3: TGTGCCAGCTCCGTTTCCCTGGACACTGAAGCTTTCTTT. Amino acids: CASSVSLDTEAFF.

The chain has TRBV4-3 and TRBJ2-3; D ambiguous. The ends were cut back, 3 bases at V and 2 bases at J, with 15 bases in the middle. Per the germline V gene, CDR1 is LGHNA and CDR2 is YSLEER. The CDR3 contains 16 residues. In DNA, the CDR3 is TGCGCCAGCAGCCACCGCGTTGGCGGACCCACAGATACGCAGTATTTT. Residues: CASSHRVGGPTDTQYF.

This clone was seen a handful of times. The CDR3 coding sequence is TGTGCCAGCAGCGTCGGACAGGGAGGAGATACGCAGTATTTT. Encoded protein: CASSVGQGGDTQYF. J is TRBJ2-3 and V is TRBV9; 8 bases map to TRBD1. This CDR3 region has 14 residues. Unmatched junction bases numbered 4, after V lost 2 bases and J lost 5 bases. Germline values: CDR1 SGDLS, CDR2 YYNGEE.

The CDR3 DNA sequence: TGTGCCAGTGACCGAGGTCCGAACACTGAAGCTTTCTTT. Translated: CASDRGPNTEAFF. The J gene is TRBJ1-1, the V gene TRBV19, with no clear D. The V gene's germline CDR1 is LNHDA and CDR2 SQIVND (reference sequence). The CDR3 runs to 13 residues. The V gene lost 8 bases and the J gene lost 1 base, with 11 bases spanning the gap.

This chain uses TRBV19 with TRBJ2-7, with 10 nucleotides matching TRBD2. With 6 bases clipped from V and 5 bases from J, the junction kept 10 bases outside the gene matches. The germline V gene has CDR1 LNHDA and CDR2 SQIVND (reference sequence). This CDR3 is 15 amino acids long. The CDR3 region has the DNA TGTGCCAGTAGAGGAGAGCGGGAGGGCCACCACGAGCAGTACTTC. The encoded protein is CASRGEREGHHEQYF.

This clone was detected only once. The gene calls are TRBV2 and TRBJ2-5, with D unclear. CDR1 is SNHLY and CDR2 is FYNNEI in the germline V gene. The CDR3 loop spans 11 amino acids. V lost 3 bases and J 5 bases, leaving 4 bases between the germline ends. CDR3 in amino acids: CASSDEETQYF. The CDR3 DNA is TGTGCCAGCAGTGATGAGGAGACCCAGTACTTC. The full variable domain, rest sourced from reference TRBV2 and TRBJ2-5, is EPEVTQTPSHQVTQMGQEVILRCVPISNHLYFYWYRQILGQKVEFLVSFYNNEISEKSEIFDDQFSVERPDGSNFTLKIRSTKLEDSAMYFCASSDEETQYFGPGTRLLVL.